This TCR beta chain stems from a study of CD8 T cells in Susac syndrome. CDR1 and CDR2 (germline): SGHRS, YFSETQ. Trimming stripped 0 bases from V and 7 bases from J, with 7 bases between. This CDR3 is built from 12 residues. After extraction with the RNeasy kit, about 0.5 to 1 ug of the RNA was reverse transcribed using random hexamers. The CDR3 of TCR beta was amplified by immunoSEQ multiplex PCR across 54 Vbeta and 13 Jbeta. From the immunoSEQ multiplex PCR reads, TCRdb called clonotypes with MiXCR, one entry per CDR3 protein. The repertoire consists of around 190,000 distinct CDR3 sequences, with 85% to 95% occurring once and the leading ten covering 0.095% to 0.12%. This clonotype has a single count. CD8+ and CD4+ T cells from blood underwent TCR beta sequencing. Negative isolation yielded CD8+ and CD4+ T cells; FACS enriched TEMRA cells.

The TCR sequence derives from a human donor in good health. Sample: CD4+ T cells from PBMCs. The chain employs TRBV5-1 and TRBJ1-1; no firm D call. The CDR3: CASSLEGFEAFF. The CDR3 DNA is TGCGCCAGCAGCTTGGAGGGTTTTGAAGCTTTCTTT. The whole variable domain, filled in from reference TRBV5-1 and TRBJ1-1, reads KAGVTQTPRYLIKTRGQQVTLSCSPISGHRSVSWYQQTPGQGLQFLFEYFSETQRNKGNFPGRFSGRQFSNSRSEMNVSTLELGDSALYLCASSLEGFEAFFGQGTRLTVV.